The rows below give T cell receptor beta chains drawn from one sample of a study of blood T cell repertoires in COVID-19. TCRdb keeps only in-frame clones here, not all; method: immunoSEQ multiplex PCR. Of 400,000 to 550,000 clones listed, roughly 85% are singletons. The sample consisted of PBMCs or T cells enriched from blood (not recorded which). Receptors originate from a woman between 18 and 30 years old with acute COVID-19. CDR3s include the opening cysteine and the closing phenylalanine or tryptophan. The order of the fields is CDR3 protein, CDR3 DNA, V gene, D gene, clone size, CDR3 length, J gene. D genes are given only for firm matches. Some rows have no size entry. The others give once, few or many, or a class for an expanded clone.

cdr3_aa: CASSLGGAGVNTEAFF
cdr3_nt: TGTGCCAGCAGCTTAGGGGGCGCAGGGGTGAACACTGAAGCTTTCTTT
v_call: TRBV7-3
d_call: .
clone_size: .
cdr3_length: 16
j_call: TRBJ1-1

cdr3_aa: CASSLGTVSTEAFF
cdr3_nt: TGTGCCAGCAGCCTCGGGACAGTAAGTACTGAAGCTTTCTTT
v_call: TRBV28
d_call: TRBD1
clone_size: .
cdr3_length: 14
j_call: TRBJ1-1

cdr3_aa: CASSFSRDRRTDTQYF
cdr3_nt: TGCGCCAGCAGCTTTAGCCGGGACAGGAGGACAGATACGCAGTATTTT
v_call: TRBV5-1
d_call: TRBD1
clone_size: .
cdr3_length: 16
j_call: TRBJ2-3

cdr3_aa: CASTRQGANTEAFF
cdr3_nt: TGTGCCAGTACCCGACAGGGGGCAAACACTGAAGCTTTCTTT
v_call: TRBV19
d_call: TRBD1
clone_size: .
cdr3_length: 14
j_call: TRBJ1-1

cdr3_aa: CASSQQGGQETQYF
cdr3_nt: TGTGCCAGCAGCCAACAGGGGGGTCAAGAGACCCAGTACTTC
v_call: TRBV7-9
d_call: TRBD1
clone_size: .
cdr3_length: 14
j_call: TRBJ2-5

cdr3_aa: CASSSEGGTEAFF
cdr3_nt: TGTGCCAGCAGTTCTGAAGGGGGAACTGAAGCTTTCTTT
v_call: TRBV6-5
d_call: .
clone_size: few
cdr3_length: 13
j_call: TRBJ1-1

cdr3_aa: CASSALDGLTDTQYF
cdr3_nt: TGTGCCAGCAGCGCCCTGGACGGACTCACAGATACGCAGTATTTT
v_call: TRBV9
d_call: .
clone_size: .
cdr3_length: 15
j_call: TRBJ2-3

cdr3_aa: CASSIRQASDSNSPLHF
cdr3_nt: TGTGCCAGCAGCATCCGACAGGCTTCAGACTCTAATTCACCCCTCCACTTT
v_call: TRBV7-2
d_call: .
clone_size: .
cdr3_length: 17
j_call: TRBJ1-6

cdr3_aa: CASSTPGTVGSGNTIYF
cdr3_nt: TGTGCCAGTAGTACGCCCGGGACAGTTGGATCCGGAAACACCATATATTTT
v_call: TRBV19
d_call: TRBD1
clone_size: few
cdr3_length: 17
j_call: TRBJ1-3

cdr3_aa: CASSLSQVPNYGYTF
cdr3_nt: TGTGCCAGCAGTTTGAGCCAGGTCCCTAACTATGGCTACACCTTC
v_call: TRBV27
d_call: .
clone_size: .
cdr3_length: 15
j_call: TRBJ1-2

cdr3_aa: CAIGLAEADTQYF
cdr3_nt: TGTGCCATTGGACTAGCGGAAGCCGATACGCAGTATTTT
v_call: TRBV5-4
d_call: TRBD2
clone_size: .
cdr3_length: 13
j_call: TRBJ2-3

cdr3_aa: CASSLLGGEIYEQYF
cdr3_nt: TGTGCCAGCAGTTTGCTCGGGGGGGAAATCTACGAGCAGTACTTC
v_call: TRBV27
d_call: TRBD2
clone_size: .
cdr3_length: 15
j_call: TRBJ2-7

cdr3_aa: CAWSDEESYNEQFF
cdr3_nt: TGTGCCTGGAGTGACGAGGAATCCTACAATGAGCAGTTCTTC
v_call: TRBV30
d_call: .
clone_size: .
cdr3_length: 14
j_call: TRBJ2-1

cdr3_aa: CASTRDRDRSTDTQYF
cdr3_nt: TGTGCCAGCACCCGAGATAGGGACAGAAGCACAGATACGCAGTATTTT
v_call: TRBV7-9
d_call: TRBD1
clone_size: .
cdr3_length: 16
j_call: TRBJ2-3

cdr3_aa: CASSELAGATYEQYF
cdr3_nt: TGTGCCAGCAGTGAGCTCGCGGGGGCCACCTACGAGCAGTACTTC
v_call: TRBV6-1
d_call: .
clone_size: .
cdr3_length: 15
j_call: TRBJ2-7

cdr3_aa: CASSLGQGGYGYTF
cdr3_nt: TGTGCCAGCAGTTTAGGACAGGGAGGCTATGGCTACACCTTC
v_call: TRBV28
d_call: TRBD1
clone_size: .
cdr3_length: 14
j_call: TRBJ1-2

cdr3_aa: CASSPARTGEKLFF
cdr3_nt: TGTGCCAGCAGCCCCGCCCGGACAGGGGAAAAACTGTTTTTT
v_call: TRBV7-6
d_call: TRBD1
clone_size: .
cdr3_length: 14
j_call: TRBJ1-4

cdr3_aa: CASSLMTGTSGNTIYF
cdr3_nt: TGTGCCAGCAGCTTAATGACAGGAACCTCTGGAAACACCATATATTTT
v_call: TRBV9
d_call: .
clone_size: .
cdr3_length: 16
j_call: TRBJ1-3

cdr3_aa: CASSQERLMETQYF
cdr3_nt: TGTGCCAGCAGCCAAGAACGACTCATGGAGACCCAGTACTTC
v_call: TRBV3-1/TRBV3-2
d_call: .
clone_size: .
cdr3_length: 14
j_call: TRBJ2-5

cdr3_aa: CAGEGGLYEKLFF
cdr3_nt: TGTGCCGGCGAAGGAGGGCTCTATGAAAAACTGTTTTTT
v_call: TRBV12-3/TRBV12-4
d_call: .
clone_size: .
cdr3_length: 13
j_call: TRBJ1-4

cdr3_aa: CSVIPQGFYGYTF
cdr3_nt: TGCAGCGTGATCCCTCAGGGTTTCTATGGCTACACCTTC
v_call: TRBV29-1
d_call: .
clone_size: few
cdr3_length: 13
j_call: TRBJ1-2

cdr3_aa: CASSQDLWVDGGSSGNTIYF
cdr3_nt: TGCGCCAGCAGCCAAGATCTATGGGTTGATGGCGGCTCGTCCGGAAACACCATATATTTT
v_call: TRBV4-1
d_call: .
clone_size: .
cdr3_length: 20
j_call: TRBJ1-3

cdr3_aa: CASSQADRRNYGYTF
cdr3_nt: TGCGCCAGCAGCCAAGCCGACAGGCGGAACTATGGCTACACCTTC
v_call: TRBV4-1
d_call: .
clone_size: .
cdr3_length: 15
j_call: TRBJ1-2

cdr3_aa: CASSLYKGGSSGYEQYF
cdr3_nt: TGTGCCAGCAGTTTATATAAAGGGGGAAGTTCGGGCTACGAGCAGTACTTC
v_call: TRBV27
d_call: .
clone_size: .
cdr3_length: 17
j_call: TRBJ2-7

cdr3_aa: CASSLVPSSGYTF
cdr3_nt: TGTGCCAGCAGCTTAGTGCCCAGTTCTGGCTACACCTTC
v_call: TRBV7-9
d_call: .
clone_size: .
cdr3_length: 13
j_call: TRBJ1-2

cdr3_aa: CASSPAGQGYTEAFF
cdr3_nt: TGTGCCAGCAGCCCCGCGGGACAGGGCTACACTGAAGCTTTCTTT
v_call: TRBV7-2
d_call: TRBD1
clone_size: .
cdr3_length: 15
j_call: TRBJ1-1

cdr3_aa: CASSFFAGNEQFF
cdr3_nt: TGCGCCAGCAGCTTCTTTGCGGGAAATGAGCAGTTCTTC
v_call: TRBV5-1
d_call: .
clone_size: few
cdr3_length: 13
j_call: TRBJ2-1

cdr3_aa: CASSFEGGNQPQHF
cdr3_nt: TGTGCCAGCAGCTTCGAGGGGGGCAATCAGCCCCAGCATTTT
v_call: TRBV5-5
d_call: .
clone_size: .
cdr3_length: 14
j_call: TRBJ1-5

cdr3_aa: CASSLQGVGRTDTQYF
cdr3_nt: TGTGCCAGCAGCTTACAGGGGGTGGGGAGGACAGATACGCAGTATTTT
v_call: TRBV7-2
d_call: .
clone_size: .
cdr3_length: 16
j_call: TRBJ2-3

cdr3_aa: CASSYKTSGFRDEQFF
cdr3_nt: TGTGCCAGCAGTTACAAAACTAGCGGGTTTAGGGATGAGCAGTTCTTC
v_call: TRBV6-2/TRBV6-3
d_call: TRBD2
clone_size: .
cdr3_length: 16
j_call: TRBJ2-1

cdr3_aa: CASTGQFPNYGYTF
cdr3_nt: TGTGCCAGCACCGGACAATTTCCTAACTATGGCTACACCTTC
v_call: TRBV6-5
d_call: .
clone_size: once
cdr3_length: 14
j_call: TRBJ1-2

cdr3_aa: CASSEDRAITGGYTF
cdr3_nt: TGTGCCAGTAGTGAAGACAGGGCAATTACGGGTGGCTACACCTTC
v_call: TRBV19
d_call: TRBD1
clone_size: .
cdr3_length: 15
j_call: TRBJ1-2

cdr3_aa: CASSVDSGSARELFF
cdr3_nt: TGTGCCAGCAGCGTAGATAGCGGGAGTGCCAGGGAGCTGTTTTTT
v_call: TRBV9
d_call: TRBD2
clone_size: .
cdr3_length: 15
j_call: TRBJ2-2

cdr3_aa: CASSFTGSSYNEQFF
cdr3_nt: TGTGCCAGCAGCTTTACAGGGAGCTCCTACAATGAGCAGTTCTTC
v_call: TRBV7-9
d_call: .
clone_size: once
cdr3_length: 15
j_call: TRBJ2-1

cdr3_aa: CASSETTGVHEQYF
cdr3_nt: TGCGCCAGCAGTGAGACTACAGGGGTCCACGAGCAGTACTTC
v_call: TRBV10-2
d_call: TRBD1
clone_size: .
cdr3_length: 14
j_call: TRBJ2-7

cdr3_aa: CASSSDYFYEQYF
cdr3_nt: TGTGCCAGCAGCTCGGACTATTTTTACGAGCAGTACTTC
v_call: TRBV7-2
d_call: .
clone_size: once
cdr3_length: 13
j_call: TRBJ2-7

cdr3_aa: CASSQEMAEPYNEQFF
cdr3_nt: TGCGCCAGCAGCCAAGAGATGGCCGAACCGTACAATGAGCAGTTCTTC
v_call: TRBV4-1
d_call: .
clone_size: .
cdr3_length: 16
j_call: TRBJ2-1

cdr3_aa: CASSPGLSNEKLFF
cdr3_nt: TGTGCCAGCTCACCAGGGCTTTCTAATGAAAAACTGTTTTTT
v_call: TRBV18
d_call: .
clone_size: .
cdr3_length: 14
j_call: TRBJ1-4

cdr3_aa: CASRGRLHGYTF
cdr3_nt: TGTGCCAGCAGGGGCAGACTACATGGCTACACCTTC
v_call: TRBV2
d_call: .
clone_size: .
cdr3_length: 12
j_call: TRBJ1-2

cdr3_aa: CSATGSYEQYF
cdr3_nt: TGCAGTGCCACAGGGTCCTACGAGCAGTACTTC
v_call: TRBV20-1
d_call: .
clone_size: once
cdr3_length: 11
j_call: TRBJ2-7

cdr3_aa: CATSTVGGDTEAFF
cdr3_nt: TGTGCCACCAGCACTGTAGGGGGGGACACTGAAGCTTTCTTT
v_call: TRBV15
d_call: .
clone_size: .
cdr3_length: 14
j_call: TRBJ1-1

cdr3_aa: CASRQDQVSYNEQFF
cdr3_nt: TGTGCCAGCAGACAAGACCAGGTTTCCTACAATGAGCAGTTCTTC
v_call: TRBV6-5
d_call: .
clone_size: .
cdr3_length: 15
j_call: TRBJ2-1

cdr3_aa: CASSLTTATNEKLFF
cdr3_nt: TGTGCCAGCAGCTTAACGACTGCAACTAATGAAAAACTGTTTTTT
v_call: TRBV7-6
d_call: .
clone_size: .
cdr3_length: 15
j_call: TRBJ1-4

cdr3_aa: CATSRDEAGELFF
cdr3_nt: TGTGCCACCAGCAGAGATGAGGCCGGGGAGCTGTTTTTT
v_call: TRBV15
d_call: .
clone_size: .
cdr3_length: 13
j_call: TRBJ2-2

cdr3_aa: CASSSATGSYSGNTIYF
cdr3_nt: TGCGCCAGCAGCTCTGCGACAGGGAGTTACTCTGGAAACACCATATATTTT
v_call: TRBV5-1
d_call: TRBD1
clone_size: .
cdr3_length: 17
j_call: TRBJ1-3

cdr3_aa: CASSLTPGSGANVLTF
cdr3_nt: TGCGCCAGCAGCCTTACTCCGGGCTCTGGGGCCAACGTCCTGACTTTC
v_call: TRBV4-1
d_call: .
clone_size: .
cdr3_length: 16
j_call: TRBJ2-6

cdr3_aa: CASSRSSSYNEQFF
cdr3_nt: TGTGCCAGCAGCCGTAGCAGCTCCTACAATGAGCAGTTCTTC
v_call: TRBV7-3
d_call: .
clone_size: .
cdr3_length: 14
j_call: TRBJ2-1

cdr3_aa: CASSFLAPYEQYF
cdr3_nt: TGTGCCAGCAGCTTTTTGGCCCCCTACGAGCAGTACTTC
v_call: TRBV5-6
d_call: .
clone_size: .
cdr3_length: 13
j_call: TRBJ2-7

cdr3_aa: CASSPLDRNNQPQHF
cdr3_nt: TGTGCCAGCAGTCCCCTAGACAGAAACAATCAGCCCCAGCATTTT
v_call: TRBV27
d_call: .
clone_size: once
cdr3_length: 15
j_call: TRBJ1-5

cdr3_aa: CASSQGLAGERQFF
cdr3_nt: TGTGCCAGCAGCCAAGGACTAGCGGGAGAACGGCAGTTCTTC
v_call: TRBV7-6
d_call: TRBD2
clone_size: .
cdr3_length: 14
j_call: TRBJ2-1

cdr3_aa: CASSTGNSPLHF
cdr3_nt: TGTGCCAGCTCAACGGGGAACTCACCCCTCCACTTT
v_call: TRBV18
d_call: .
clone_size: once
cdr3_length: 12
j_call: TRBJ1-6

cdr3_aa: CASSPRKGELNTEAFF
cdr3_nt: TGTGCCAGCTCACCACGGAAGGGAGAGCTGAACACTGAAGCTTTCTTT
v_call: TRBV18
d_call: .
clone_size: .
cdr3_length: 16
j_call: TRBJ1-1

cdr3_aa: CASSSRQTTDTQYF
cdr3_nt: TGTGCCAGCAGCTCCAGACAGACCACAGATACGCAGTATTTT
v_call: TRBV5-4
d_call: .
clone_size: .
cdr3_length: 14
j_call: TRBJ2-3

cdr3_aa: CASSLTGRWIAFF
cdr3_nt: TGTGCCAGCAGCCTGACAGGGAGATGGATAGCTTTCTTT
v_call: TRBV7-2
d_call: TRBD1
clone_size: .
cdr3_length: 13
j_call: TRBJ1-1

cdr3_aa: CASSLGGVSGRISEQFF
cdr3_nt: TGTGCCAGCAGCTTGGGGGGGGTTAGCGGGAGAATAAGTGAGCAGTTCTTC
v_call: TRBV5-4
d_call: TRBD2
clone_size: .
cdr3_length: 17
j_call: TRBJ2-1

cdr3_aa: CASSSVFENEQFF
cdr3_nt: TGTGCCAGCAGCTCGGTCTTCGAGAATGAGCAGTTCTTC
v_call: TRBV7-2
d_call: .
clone_size: .
cdr3_length: 13
j_call: TRBJ2-1

cdr3_aa: CASSQLTSGGAYNEQFF
cdr3_nt: TGTGCCAGCAGCCAACTGACTAGCGGGGGGGCCTACAATGAGCAGTTCTTC
v_call: TRBV3-1/TRBV3-2
d_call: TRBD2
clone_size: .
cdr3_length: 17
j_call: TRBJ2-1